This TCR beta chain was profiled in a study of blood T cells in healthy people across ages. Study in general: With template switching, about one barcoded beta molecule was captured per two T cells.

Overall study results and limits: A greater number of naive CD4+ cells and higher diversity distinguished long-lived donors from aged donors. Older age coincided with a roughly linear decline in TCR beta diversity per million T cells.

Using a J-beta primer mix together with a sample-barcoded 5' primer, a second PCR was run for about 6 to 12 cycles. Every individual sample yielded 2.5 million or more paired-end reads (each containing CDR3). TCRdb independently ran MiXCR on the 5' RACE reads; one entry per CDR3 protein. The sample includes fewer than 900,000 distinct CDR3 sequences, 35% to 45% of them seen just once. The V gene's germline CDR1 is DFQATT and CDR2 SNEGSKA (reference sequence). Deletions cut 3 bases from V and 6 bases from J, with 12 bases between. The CDR3 is 13 amino acids. Comment on this clonotype: What it recognizes is unknown.

The sample comprised blood. The sequence derives from a woman aged 55-70 years in good health. This rearrangement joins TRBV20-1 to TRBJ2-1; unclear D gene. This CDR3 reads CSASGLAANEQFF. The CDR3 nucleotides read TGCAGTGCTAGTGGGCTGGCGGCCAATGAGCAGTTCTTC.